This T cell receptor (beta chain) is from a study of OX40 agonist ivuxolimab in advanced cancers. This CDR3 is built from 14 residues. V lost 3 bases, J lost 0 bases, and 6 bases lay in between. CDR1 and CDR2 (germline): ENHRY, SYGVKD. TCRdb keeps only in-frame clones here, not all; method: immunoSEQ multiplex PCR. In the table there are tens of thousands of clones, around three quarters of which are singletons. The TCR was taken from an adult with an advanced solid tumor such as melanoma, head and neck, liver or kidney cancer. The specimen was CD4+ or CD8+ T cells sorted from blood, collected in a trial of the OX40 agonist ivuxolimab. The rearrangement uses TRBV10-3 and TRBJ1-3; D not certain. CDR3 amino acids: CAISDQFSGNTIYF. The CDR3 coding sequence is TGTGCCATCAGTGACCAGTTCTCTGGAAACACCATATATTTT.